Included here is one T cell receptor beta chain sequence, with context. This record comes from a study of blood T cell repertoires in COVID-19. Study-wide background: The samples span acute and convalescent COVID-19 from the United States, Italy and Spain. The cDNA or gDNA used as material had been derived from T cells, B-cell-depleted T cells, or PBMCs.

In the original workflow: Estimation of nucleated cell counts was performed using reference gene primer amplification. Assay: immunoSEQ multiplex PCR; the TCRdb copy retains only in-frame clones and omits some. The V and J calls and clone size were taken over from that table, and D and trimming were inferred from the DNA. This sample has 200,000 to 250,000 clones, with 70% to 90% found just once. Germline-derived CDR1 and CDR2 are LNHNV and YYDKDF (reference sequence). Trimming took off 0 bases at V and 2 bases at J, with 11 bases between the two ends. The CDR3 runs 15 residues. Sequencing input: peripheral blood. This clonotype originated in a man aged 50-60 years who had recovered from COVID-19. The J gene is TRBJ2-7, the V gene TRBV15; tentative D call: TRBD1 (6 bases). CDR3: CATSRDISGAYEQYF. For the CDR3, the DNA is TGTGCCACCAGCAGAGACATTTCAGGGGCCTACGAGCAGTACTTC.